The 5 T cell receptor beta chains reported below all come from one sample, sequenced in a study of T-cell memory formation after mild COVID-19. TCRdb used MiXCR to reprocess the 5' RACE reads, holding one entry per CDR3 protein. This sample has about 200,000 distinct CDR3 sequences, with roughly 10% found just once. The source material was PBMCs or a T cell subset sorted from them (not recorded which). The receptors shown here come from a man younger than 35 who had mild COVID-19 (a few samples of this study predate the infection). Cell type and time point are not known.

This clonotype was seen a few times. The chain employs TRBV18 and TRBJ1-2; 9 positions match TRBD1. The CDR3 covers 13 residues. CDR1 is KGHSH and CDR2 is LQKENI in the germline V gene. Unmatched junction bases numbered 7, after V lost 3 bases and J lost 11 bases. CDR3 loop: CASSPDRGGLYTF. The DNA of the CDR3 is TGTGCCAGCTCACCGGACAGGGGTGGATTGTACACCTTC. The entire variable domain, with the rest obtained from reference TRBV18 and TRBJ1-2, is as follows: NAGVMQNPRHLVRRRGQEARLRCSPMKGHSHVYWYRQLPEEGLKFMVYLQKENIIDESGMPKERFSAEFPKEGPSILRIQQVVRGDSAAYFCASSPDRGGLYTFGSGTRLTVV.

The chain has TRBV12-3 or TRBV12-4 and TRBJ1-6; tentatively, D is TRBD1 (6 bases). V was pared by 6 bases and J by 6 bases, with 12 bases between. CDR3 size: 14 residues. CDR3 nucleotides: TGTGCCAGCAGAGCAGGGGTCCGTAATTCACCCCTCCACTTT. The encoded protein is CASRAGVRNSPLHF.

This clonotype was found a few times. J is TRBJ2-5 and V is TRBV4-1; TRBD1 matches at 8 bases. The J segment lost 6 bases and the V segment lost 1 base, leaving 10 bases of the junction unmatched. Germline V CDR1 and CDR2: MGHRA, YSYEKL. This CDR3 is 16 amino acids long. CDR3 coding DNA: TGCGCCAGCAGCCAAGGACAGGGGCGCGGAAGGAAGACCCAGTACTTC. Translated, it gives CASSQGQGRGRKTQYF.

This clonotype was counted between two and nine times. The genes are TRBV24-1 and TRBJ1-5, with D unclear. The CDR3 consists of 14 residues. The germline V gene encodes CDR1 KGHDR and CDR2 SFDVKD. The V end was cut by 3 bases, the J end by 7 bases, with 12 bases between. CDR3 amino acids: CATSDTPLGQPQHF. Here the CDR3 DNA reads TGTGCCACCAGTGATACCCCCTTGGGGCAGCCCCAGCATTTT.

The chain employs TRBV6-2 or TRBV6-3 and TRBJ2-7; 8 bases are shared with TRBD1. J lost 4 bases, V lost 6 bases, and 8 bases had no gene match. This CDR3 has 14 residues. The V gene's germline CDR1 is MNHEY and CDR2 SVGEGT. CDR3 residues: CASRKTQGAYEQYV. The CDR3 DNA reads as TGTGCCAGCAGGAAAACCCAGGGGGCTTACGAGCAGTACGTC.